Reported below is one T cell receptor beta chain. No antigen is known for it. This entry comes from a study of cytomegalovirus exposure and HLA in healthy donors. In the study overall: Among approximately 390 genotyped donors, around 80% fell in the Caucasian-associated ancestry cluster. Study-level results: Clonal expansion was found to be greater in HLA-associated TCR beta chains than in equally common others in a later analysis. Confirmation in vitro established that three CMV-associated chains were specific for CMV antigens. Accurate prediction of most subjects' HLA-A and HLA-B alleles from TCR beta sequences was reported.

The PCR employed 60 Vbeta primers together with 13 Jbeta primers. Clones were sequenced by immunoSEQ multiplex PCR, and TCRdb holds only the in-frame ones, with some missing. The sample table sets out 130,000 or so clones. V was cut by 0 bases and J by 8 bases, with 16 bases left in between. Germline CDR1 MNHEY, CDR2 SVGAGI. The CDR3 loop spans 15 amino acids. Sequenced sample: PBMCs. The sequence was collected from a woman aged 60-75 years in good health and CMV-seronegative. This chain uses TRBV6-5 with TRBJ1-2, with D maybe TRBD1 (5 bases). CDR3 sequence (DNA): TGTGCCAGCAGTTACTCGAAGGGGTCGGCAGTCGGCTACACCTTC. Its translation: CASSYSKGSAVGYTF.